This T cell receptor (beta chain) was captured in a study of T cells in Graves' hyperthyroidism and ophthalmopathy. Broader study findings: The model made its ophthalmopathy prediction, and onset followed a median approximately 6.5 months later.

This CDR3 spans 12 amino acids. Germline V gives CDR1 SQVTM, CDR2 ANQGSEA. J gave up 13 bases and V 5 bases, and 11 bases lay outside the gene matches. The CDR3 regions of TCR beta were amplified from RNA transcripts. When the TCR CDR3 underwent first-round RT-PCR, the HTBI primer set was used. TCRdb recomputed calls from the multiplex PCR reads with MiXCR, one row per CDR3 protein. The data hold about 610,000 distinct CDR3 sequences, with just over 45% observed a single time. This clonotype was seen at least ten times. Antigen unknown. This chain links TRBV29-1 with TRBJ1-5; 7 bases line up with TRBD1. The specimen sequenced was peripheral blood or thyroid tissue (not recorded which). This clonotype originated in a young woman with Graves' hyperthyroidism. The CDR3 sequence is CSVRQGGNEQHF. The CDR3 coding sequence is TGCAGCGTTAGACAGGGAGGCAATGAGCAGCATTTT. The full variable domain, in which reference TRBV29-1 and TRBJ1-5 provide the parts outside the CDR3, is SAVISQKPSRDICQRGTSLTIQCQVDSQVTMMFWYRQQPGQSLTLIATANQGSEATYESGFVIDKFPISRPNLTFSTLTVSNMSPEDSSIYLCSVRQGGNEQHFGDGTRLSIL.